This T cell receptor (beta chain) was documented in a study of T cell responses to AZD1222 COVID-19 vaccine (dated by TCRdb to 2020 to 2022). Study-wide context: A total of approximately 250 trial participants underwent TCR sequencing, of whom about 200 had received two doses of AZD1222 and around 25 had received two doses of the MenACWY control vaccine. Trial participants were enrolled by age into subgroups of 18-55, 56-69 and 70-plus years, and around 150, 28 and 57 TCR-sequenced participants, respectively, were included in these subgroups.

Worth noting for this clone: The specificity of this receptor is unknown. One end of the junction does not line up with germline, which may come from a read error.

CDR1 and CDR2 (SGHTS, YDEGEE) derive from the germline V gene. From the cysteine through the phenylalanine, the CDR3 covers 18 amino acids. Left in the record is the CDR3 DNA by itself, 54 bases read in frame from the first base. Paper-wide results and their limitations: Spike-specific TCR breadth and depth rose significantly after two AZD1222 doses compared with day 0 and with MenACWY recipients. Reportedly, close to half of the unique spike-specific TCRs recognized epitopes lying outside the regions that are mutated in the B.1.351 and B.1.1.7 variants. The vaccine-associated CD4 TCRs covered the entire spike protein, and the dominant responses fell in regions 160-218 and 743-854. Only five to seven AZD1222 recipients were SARS-CoV-2 seropositive at baseline, limiting conclusions about previously exposed vaccinees. Participants were mostly white British, with more females than males. The authors suggested clonal diversity may have been underestimated. Because no samples from the day 14 peak response were available, repertoires could be characterized only after the peak T cell response. The 56-69-year group was small, and its depth increase did not reach significance, likely because of low power.

The CDR3 regions of human TCRbeta chains were analyzed by immunosequencing. The source study handled its data this way. TCRs in the repertoires were matched against a reference library of SARS-CoV-2-specific TCRs that had been generated with the MIRA antigen-specificity platform. Breadth was defined as the fraction of unique TCRs that were SARS-CoV-2-associated. Depth was defined as the fraction of total T cells that were SARS-CoV-2-associated. Using the MIRA data, each spike-specific TCR was assigned both to the spike region to which the TCR was reactive and to a CD4 or CD8 class. Log10-transformed breadth and depth values were compared by one-way ANOVA with Sidak's multiple comparisons tests. In its TCRdb copy, this immuneACCESS table keeps in-frame sequences only and misses some clones. Where compared with another copy, unresolved V genes explain less than half of these, and the others have no known cause. The V and J calls and clone size are taken from that table; D and trimming were inferred from the DNA. This sample holds just under 150,000 clones; approximately 89% were observed only once. The ten largest clones capture around 1.5% of the sample.

The sample's time point label, in plain terms: about 28 days (+/-7) after the second vaccine dose. AZD1222 recipients given second doses at about 4 weeks or at about 12 weeks were pooled, since spike-specific TCR depth and breadth were not found to differ between the two schedules. Vaccinee samples were obtained from the UK trials COV001 and COV002, which included a single-blind randomized controlled phase 2/3 trial of AZD1222 (ChAdOx1 nCoV-19) in healthy adults. Trial participant PBMC samples were collected at day 0 and day 28 after the second dose for TCRbeta chain sequencing. The source material was peripheral blood, sampled 28 days after the second AZD1222 dose. This chain is built from TRBV5-8 and TRBJ2-5; TRBD2 is perhaps the D gene, given 5 matching bases. The clonotype comes from an adult who received the AZD1222 COVID-19 vaccine. The base sequence is TGTGCCAGCAGCACCCTTGTTTTATCGAGGGTCCGGAACAGTGACTTTAACTTC. It is translated as CASSTLVLSRVRNSDFNF.